This TCR beta chain was sequenced during a study of Graves' ophthalmopathy and Graves' hyperthyroidism. Amplified material comprised TCR beta CDR3 regions derived from RNA transcripts. RT-PCR with HTBI primers came first, then second-round multiplex PCR. TCRdb fed the multiplex PCR reads into MiXCR, producing one record per CDR3 protein. The profile shows 450,000 or so distinct CDR3 sequences, roughly an eighth of them singletons. Germline assignment: CDR1 MNHNS and CDR2 SASEGT. The V gene lost 6 bases and the J gene lost 4 bases, with 13 bases spanning the gap. The CDR3 extends over 13 amino acids. This clonotype was counted at least ten times.

Sequenced: blood. The sequence came from a woman aged 25-40 years with Graves' ophthalmopathy. The rearrangement links TRBV6-1 to TRBJ2-7; possibly TRBD1 for D (5 bases). The CDR3 coding sequence is TGTGCCAGCAGCCAAAGAGACAGATACGAGCAGTACTTC. Translation gives CASSQRDRYEQYF.